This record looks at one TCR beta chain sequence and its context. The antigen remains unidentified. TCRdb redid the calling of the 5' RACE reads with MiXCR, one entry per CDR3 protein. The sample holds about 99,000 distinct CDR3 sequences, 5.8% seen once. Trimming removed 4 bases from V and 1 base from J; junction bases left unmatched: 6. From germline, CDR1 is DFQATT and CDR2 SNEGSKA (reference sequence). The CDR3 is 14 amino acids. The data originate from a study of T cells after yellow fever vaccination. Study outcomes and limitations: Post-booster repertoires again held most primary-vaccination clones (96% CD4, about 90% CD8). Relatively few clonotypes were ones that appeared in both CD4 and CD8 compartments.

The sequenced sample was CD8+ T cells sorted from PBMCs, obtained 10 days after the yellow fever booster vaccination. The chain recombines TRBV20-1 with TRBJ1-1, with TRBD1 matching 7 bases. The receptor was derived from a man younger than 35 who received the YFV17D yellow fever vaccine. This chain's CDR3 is CSANHGTANTEAFF. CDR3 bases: TGCAGTGCTAACCACGGGACAGCGAACACTGAAGCTTTCTTT.